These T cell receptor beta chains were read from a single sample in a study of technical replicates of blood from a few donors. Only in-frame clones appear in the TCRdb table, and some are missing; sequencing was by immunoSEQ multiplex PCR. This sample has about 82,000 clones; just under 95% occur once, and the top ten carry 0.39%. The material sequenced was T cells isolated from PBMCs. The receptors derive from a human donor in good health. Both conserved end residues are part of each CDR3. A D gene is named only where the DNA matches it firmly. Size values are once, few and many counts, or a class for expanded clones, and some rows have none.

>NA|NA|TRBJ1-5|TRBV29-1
TGCAGCGTCCCCTCCGGGACTAATAGCAATCAGCCCCAGCATTTT
CSVPSGTNSNQPQHF
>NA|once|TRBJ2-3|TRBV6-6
TGTGCCAGCAGTTACACTGCAGATACGCAGTATTTT
CASSYTADTQYF
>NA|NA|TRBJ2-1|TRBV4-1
TGCGCCAGCACCAGCGGATACTACAATGAGCAGTTCTTC
CASTSGYYNEQFF
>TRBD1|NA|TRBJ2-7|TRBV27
TGTGCCAGCAGTGGTCCCGGGACAGGGGCCTACGAGCAGTACTTC
CASSGPGTGAYEQYF
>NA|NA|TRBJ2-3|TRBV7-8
TGTGCCAGCAGCTTCTTCACAGATACGCAGTATTTT
CASSFFTDTQYF
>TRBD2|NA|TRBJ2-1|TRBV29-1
TGCAGCGTTGAAATACTAGGTAAACTAGCGGAGCAGTTCTTC
CSVEILGKLAEQFF
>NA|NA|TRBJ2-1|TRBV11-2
TGTGCCAGCAGCCAAGCCCCCGGGGGGCCTTATGAGCAGTTCTTC
CASSQAPGGPYEQFF
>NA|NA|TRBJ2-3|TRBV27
TGTGCCAGCAGCCCACGAGGTTCTCGACGGGACATTCGCACAGATACGCAGTATTTT
CASSPRGSRRDIRTDTQYF
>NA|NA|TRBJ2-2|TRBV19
TGTGCCAGTAACCTAGGACTTAACACCGGGGAGCTGTTTTTT
CASNLGLNTGELFF
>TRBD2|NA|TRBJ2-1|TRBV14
TGTGCCAGCAACCTCCTAGCGGGTGGAAACAATGAGCAGTTCTTC
CASNLLAGGNNEQFF
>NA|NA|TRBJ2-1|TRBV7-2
TGTGCCAGCAGCTTAGGCCCGGGAGTTTTAGGCTATGAGCAGTTCTTC
CASSLGPGVLGYEQFF
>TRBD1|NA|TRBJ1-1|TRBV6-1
TGTGCCAGCAGTGCCGGGACAGGGGCCATGAACACTGAAGCTTTCTTT
CASSAGTGAMNTEAFF
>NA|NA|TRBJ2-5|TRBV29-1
TGCAGCGTTGACGGGCAGGGAAAGACCCAGTACTTC
CSVDGQGKTQYF
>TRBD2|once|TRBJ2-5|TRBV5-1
TGCGCCAGCAGCCAGAAGACTAGCGGGACGGTAGAGACCCAGTACTTC
CASSQKTSGTVETQYF
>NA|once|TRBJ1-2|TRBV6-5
TGTGCCAGCAGTTTGGACAAGATTGGCTACACCTTC
CASSLDKIGYTF
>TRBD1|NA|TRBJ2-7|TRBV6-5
TGTGCCAGCTCTTTCTTCGGGACAGGGAGGTACGAGCAGTACTTC
CASSFFGTGRYEQYF
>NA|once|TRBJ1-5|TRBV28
TGTGCCAGCAGTTCCGTTGTCTTGGGCCAGCCCCAGCATTTT
CASSSVVLGQPQHF
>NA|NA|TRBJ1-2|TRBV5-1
TGCGCCAGCAGCTTGGGACGGATGGCGGGCTATGGCTACACCTTC
CASSLGRMAGYGYTF
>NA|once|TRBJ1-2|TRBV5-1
TGCGCCAGCAGCCCGCGCGGAGGCAACTATGGCTACACCTTC
CASSPRGGNYGYTF
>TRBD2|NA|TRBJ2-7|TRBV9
TGTGCCAGCAGCGTAGCAGGTAGCGGGAACTACGAGCAGTACTTC
CASSVAGSGNYEQYF
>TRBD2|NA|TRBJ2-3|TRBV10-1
TGCGCCAGCAGTGAGCCAGGGTTGGTAGCGGGAGTGTGGACAGATACGCAGTATTTT
CASSEPGLVAGVWTDTQYF
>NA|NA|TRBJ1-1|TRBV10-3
TGTGCCATAGCGGATCAGAACACTGAAGCTTTCTTT
CAIADQNTEAFF
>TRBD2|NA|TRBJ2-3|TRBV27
TGTGCCAGCAGGCGGTTGACTAGCGGGAGAACAGATACGCAGTATTTT
CASRRLTSGRTDTQYF
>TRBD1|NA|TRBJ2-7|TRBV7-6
TGTGCCAGCAGCCCACAGGGGTTCGAGCAGTACTTC
CASSPQGFEQYF
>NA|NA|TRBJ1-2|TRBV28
TGTGCCAGCAGTTTAGGGCGAGGGACAACCTGGCGGGGCTACACCTTC
CASSLGRGTTWRGYTF
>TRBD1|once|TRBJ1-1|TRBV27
TGTGCCAGCAGCGCAAACCGGGACAGGAACACTGAAGCTTTCTTT
CASSANRDRNTEAFF
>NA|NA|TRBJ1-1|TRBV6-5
TGTGCCAGCAGTTACTCGAACTCTCTGAGGACTGAAGCTTTCTTT
CASSYSNSLRTEAFF
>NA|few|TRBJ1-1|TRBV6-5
TGTGCCAGCTTGGGAGGCCTCACTGAAGCTTTCTTT
CASLGGLTEAFF
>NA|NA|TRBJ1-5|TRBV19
TGTGCCAGTACTTATCTAACAGGTATGAATCAGCCCCAGCATTTT
CASTYLTGMNQPQHF
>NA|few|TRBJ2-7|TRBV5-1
TGCGCCAGCAGCTTGACAGGGAGCTCCTACGAGCAGTACTTC
CASSLTGSSYEQYF
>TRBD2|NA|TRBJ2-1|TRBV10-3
TGTGCCATCACTATGACTAGCGGGAGGGATGAGCAGTTCTTC
CAITMTSGRDEQFF
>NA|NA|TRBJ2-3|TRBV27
TGTGCCAGCAGTTTATTCTTCTCAGATACGCAGTATTTT
CASSLFFSDTQYF
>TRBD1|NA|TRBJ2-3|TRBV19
TGTGCCAGTAGTCCGGGACAGGGCCTACGGGCTTCGACTTTT
CASSPGQGLRASTF
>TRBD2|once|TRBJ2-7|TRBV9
TGTGCCAGCAGCGTAGGAGCGGGAGCTACCGAGCAGTACTTC
CASSVGAGATEQYF
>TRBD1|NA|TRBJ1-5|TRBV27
TGTGCCAGCAGTTTGACAGGGACTCAGCCCCAGCATTTT
CASSLTGTQPQHF
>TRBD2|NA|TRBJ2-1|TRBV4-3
TGCGCCAGCAGCCAAGATTGGGCGGGAGGGCAAAACAATGAGCAGTTCTTC
CASSQDWAGGQNNEQFF
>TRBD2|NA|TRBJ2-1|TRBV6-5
TGTGCCAGCAGTTATTCCGGGACTATCAACGGGGAGCAGTTCTTC
CASSYSGTINGEQFF
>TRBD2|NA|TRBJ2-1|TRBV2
TGTGCCAGCATGAGCTCCGGGACTAGGACTAACAATGAGCAGTTCTTC
CASMSSGTRTNNEQFF
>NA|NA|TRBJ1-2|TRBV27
TGTGCCAGCAGTCTCGAGCACCGGTCGGGTGGCTACACCTTC
CASSLEHRSGGYTF
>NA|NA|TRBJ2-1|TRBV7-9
TGTGCCAGCAGTTACAGGGACAATGAGCAGTTCTTC
CASSYRDNEQFF
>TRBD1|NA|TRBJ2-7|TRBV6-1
TGTGCCAGCAGCGAAGACAGGGAATACGAGCAGTACTTC
CASSEDREYEQYF
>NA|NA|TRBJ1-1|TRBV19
TGTGCCAGTAAGGCACAGGTCATGAACACTGAAGCTTTCTTT
CASKAQVMNTEAFF
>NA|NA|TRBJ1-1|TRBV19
TGTGCCTCCCGCGGGAACACTGAAGCTTTCTTT
CASRGNTEAFF
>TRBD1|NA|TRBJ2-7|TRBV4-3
TGCGCCAGCAGCCACGGGACAGGAGGCGACGAGCAGTACTTC
CASSHGTGGDEQYF
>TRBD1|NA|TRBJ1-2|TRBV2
TGTGCCAGCAGTGAACTCGTCAGGACAGGGGTCTATGGCTACACCTTC
CASSELVRTGVYGYTF
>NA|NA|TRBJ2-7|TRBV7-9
TGTGCCAGCAGCTTTTCCCGGTCCATACCCGAGCAGTACTTC
CASSFSRSIPEQYF
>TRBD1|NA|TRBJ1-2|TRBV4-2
TGTGCCAGCAGCCAAGATCGAGGACAGGGGGCAGGCGGCTACACCTTC
CASSQDRGQGAGGYTF
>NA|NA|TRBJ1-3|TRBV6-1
TGTGCCAGCTTCTCCAGGGGCTCTGGAAACACCATATATTTT
CASFSRGSGNTIYF
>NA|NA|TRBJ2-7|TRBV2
TGTGCCAGCTCTCCGGGGTCCTACGAGCAGTACTTC
CASSPGSYEQYF
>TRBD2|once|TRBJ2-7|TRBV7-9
TGTGCCAGCAGCTTCACGGCGGGAGTTACGTACGAGCAGTACTTC
CASSFTAGVTYEQYF
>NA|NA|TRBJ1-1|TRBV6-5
TGTGCCAGCAGTAATACCGGGAGTTACACTGAAGCTTTCTTT
CASSNTGSYTEAFF
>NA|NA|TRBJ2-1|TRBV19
TGTGCCAGTAGGGCAAGACTAGTCTCCTACAATGAGCAGTTCTTC
CASRARLVSYNEQFF